This TCR beta chain was identified in a study of T cell clones after liver transplantation. Study summary: Pre-transplant mixed lymphocyte reactions yielded third-party-reactive TCRbeta sequences as comparators for graft-donor-reactive sequences.

Study conclusions and caveats: Circulating graft-donor-reactive CD4 TCRbeta sequences fell significantly post-transplant in most of the 8 subjects.

This CDR3 has 12 residues. Germline V gene data show CDR1 as MNHNY and CDR2 as SVGAGI (reference sequence). V trimming: 6 bases; J trimming: 7 bases; junction bases outside the gene matches: 3. CD3+CD4+ and CD3+CD8+ cells were FACS-sorted from thawed unstimulated PBMCs. The protocol was immunoSEQ multiplex PCR, while the TCRdb copy is restricted to in-frame clones and leaves out a portion. The sample yields roughly 17,000 clones, approximately 80% seen once. Concerning this clone itself: Antigen: not known.

The source material was CD8+ T cells from blood, sampled about 50 months after liver transplant. The receptor was isolated from a human patient who received a liver transplant. Some T cells may have come from the graft donor. The V call is TRBV6-6, the J call TRBJ1-5, with 7 nucleotides matching TRBD1. CDR3 nucleotide sequence: TGTGCCAGCAGGAAACAGGGGCAGCCCCAGCATTTT. Its translation is CASRKQGQPQHF.